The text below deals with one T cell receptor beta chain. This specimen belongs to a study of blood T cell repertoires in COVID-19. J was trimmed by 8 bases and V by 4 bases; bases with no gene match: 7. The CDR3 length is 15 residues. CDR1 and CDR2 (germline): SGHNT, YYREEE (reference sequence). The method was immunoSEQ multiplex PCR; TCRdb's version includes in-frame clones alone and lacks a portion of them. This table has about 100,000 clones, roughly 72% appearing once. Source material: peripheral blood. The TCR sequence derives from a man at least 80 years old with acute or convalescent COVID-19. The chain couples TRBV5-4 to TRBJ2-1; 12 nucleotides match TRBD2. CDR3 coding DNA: TGTGCCAGCAGCGCCCGGACTAGCGGGACCCATGAGCAGTTCTTC. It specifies CASSARTSGTHEQFF. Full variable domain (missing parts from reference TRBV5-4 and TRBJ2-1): ETGVTQSPTHLIKTRGQQVTLRCSSQSGHNTVSWYQQALGQGPQFIFQYYREEENGRGNFPPRFSGLQFPNYSSELNVNALELDDSALYLCASSARTSGTHEQFFGPGTRLTVL.